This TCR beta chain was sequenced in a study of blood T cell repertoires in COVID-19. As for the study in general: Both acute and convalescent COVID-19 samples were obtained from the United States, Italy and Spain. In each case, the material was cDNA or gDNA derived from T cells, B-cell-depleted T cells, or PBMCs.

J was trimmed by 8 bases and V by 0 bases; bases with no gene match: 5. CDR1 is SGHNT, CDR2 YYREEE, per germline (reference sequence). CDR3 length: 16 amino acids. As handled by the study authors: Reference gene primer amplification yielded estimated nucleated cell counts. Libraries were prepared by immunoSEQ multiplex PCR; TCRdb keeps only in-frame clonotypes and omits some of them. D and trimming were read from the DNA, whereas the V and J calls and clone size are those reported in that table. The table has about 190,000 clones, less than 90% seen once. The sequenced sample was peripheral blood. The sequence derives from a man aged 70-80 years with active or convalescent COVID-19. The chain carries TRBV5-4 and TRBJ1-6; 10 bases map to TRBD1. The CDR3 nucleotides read TGTGCCAGCAGCTTGGACGGACAGGGGGGGTATTCACCCCTCCACTTT. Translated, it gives CASSLDGQGGYSPLHF.